The 32 T cell receptor beta chains presented below share a single source sample, sequenced in a study of T cells in Graves' hyperthyroidism and ophthalmopathy. RNA transcripts were the template for amplifying TCR beta CDR3 regions. First-round RT-PCR targeting the TCR CDR3 was performed with the HTBI primer set. TCRdb itself ran the multiplex PCR reads through MiXCR, one entry per CDR3 protein. Altogether 450,000 to 650,000 distinct CDR3 sequences are present, more than 13% being singletons, with the ten largest covering around 7%. Sequencing was done on a sample of blood. These receptors all come from a young woman with Graves' ophthalmopathy.

The table lists this clonotype with a few counts. The chain carries TRBV5-4 and TRBJ2-5; no definite D call. Germline values: CDR1 SGHNT, CDR2 YYREEE (reference sequence). The V gene lost 0 bases and the J gene lost 3 bases, with 9 bases spanning the gap. The CDR3 length is 14 residues. CDR3 bases: TGTGCCAGCAGCTTGGAGGGTTATGAAGAGACCCAGTACTTC. Translation: CASSLEGYEETQYF.

This clonotype turned up a few times. This chain links TRBV7-9 with TRBJ2-3; 8 nucleotides match TRBD1. The V and J ends lost 1 base and 2 bases, in that order; junction bases with no gene match: 17. The CDR3 is 20 amino acids. Germline CDR1 reads SEHNR; CDR2 reads FQNEAQ (reference sequence). CDR3 residues: CASSLEDGRTGFFFTDTQYF. For the CDR3, the DNA is TGTGCCAGCAGCTTAGAGGACGGGCGGACAGGGTTTTTCTTCACAGATACGCAGTATTTT. Based on the CDR3 plus reference TRBV7-9 and TRBJ2-3, the full variable domain is DTGVSQNPRHKITKRGQNVTFRCDPISEHNRLYWYRQTLGQGPEFLTYFQNEAQLEKSRLLSDRFSAERPKGSFSTLEIQRTEQGDSAMYLCASSLEDGRTGFFFTDTQYFGPGTRLTVL.

J is TRBJ2-5 and V is TRBV20-1; TRBD1 matches 8 bases. Germline V gene sequence: CDR1 DFQATT, CDR2 SNEGSKA (reference sequence). There are 18 residues in the CDR3. Trimming cost V 5 bases and J 2 bases; bases outside gene matches: 19. The CDR3 region has the DNA TGCAGTGCTGAGGGAGCTTCCAGGGGGCGAGATAGACAAGAGACCCAGTACTTC. The encoded protein is CSAEGASRGRDRQETQYF.

At least ten counts were recorded for this clonotype. The chain employs TRBV6-5 and TRBJ1-1; 7 nucleotides match TRBD1. J was trimmed by 5 bases and V by 2 bases; bases with no gene match: 20. The V gene's germline CDR1 is MNHEY and CDR2 SVGAGI. The CDR3 loop spans 19 amino acids. The CDR3 is CASSYEVNRGGARRTEAFF. CDR3 coding DNA: TGTGCCAGCAGTTACGAAGTTAACAGAGGGGGCGCGAGGAGAACTGAAGCTTTCTTT.

Concerning this clonotype itself: A clone one base away is much larger, so this may be a read error. V usage is TRBV5-1 and J usage is TRBJ2-2; no definite D call. Germline CDR1 SGHRS, CDR2 YFSETQ. The CDR3 has 15 residues. With 0 bases removed from V and 7 bases from J, the gap between germline ends came to 13 bases. The CDR3 region has the DNA TGCGCCAGCAGCTTGGTATTCGAGGAGAACGGGGAGCTGTTTTTT. Amino acids: CASSLVFEENGELFF.

There are many counts of this clonotype. The rearrangement links TRBV28 to TRBJ2-1, with TRBD1 as a possible D gene (5 bases). Germline V gene sequence: CDR1 MDHEN, CDR2 SYDVKM. The CDR3 has 15 amino acids. Deletions cut 5 bases from V and 0 bases from J, with 11 bases between. CDR3 amino acids: CASSARRVSYNEQFF. As DNA, the CDR3 is TGTGCCAGCAGTGCGCGCAGGGTCTCCTACAATGAGCAGTTCTTC.

The chain has TRBV12-5 and TRBJ1-5; TRBD1 is a possible D gene (6 bases). The ends were cut back, 6 bases at V and 6 bases at J, with 15 bases in the middle. The CDR3 loop spans 14 amino acids. Germline assignment: CDR1 LGHNT and CDR2 FRNRAP. In DNA form, the CDR3 reads TGTGCTAGTGGCCAACAGGGCGGAGGTCAGCCCCAGCATTTT. The encoded protein is CASGQQGGGQPQHF.

This clonotype was picked up many times. The chain joins TRBV13 to TRBJ2-1; 9 bases align to TRBD2. The CDR3 runs 15 residues. The ends lost 5 bases at V and 10 bases at J; junction bases unmatched: 12. Looked up from germline, CDR1 is PRHDT and CDR2 is FYEKMQ (reference sequence). CDR3 amino acids: CASSPPGAGGREQFF. CDR3 nucleotides: TGTGCCAGCAGCCCCCCTGGGGCGGGAGGGAGGGAGCAGTTCTTC.

The chain couples TRBV9 to TRBJ2-7; 8 bases agree with TRBD2. This CDR3 has 16 residues. V was pared by 2 bases and J by 2 bases, with 9 bases of the junction left unmatched. Per the germline V gene, CDR1 is SGDLS and CDR2 is YYNGEE. CDR3 amino acids: CASSVLAGSSAYEQYF. The CDR3, as DNA: TGTGCCAGCAGCGTCTTAGCGGGATCCTCCGCCTACGAGCAGTACTTC.

The chain carries TRBV7-2 and TRBJ2-1; D remains unclear. Per germline, CDR1 SGHTA and CDR2 FQGNSA. V lost 6 bases and J lost 8, with 14 bases in between. This CDR3 has 13 residues. The CDR3: CASSGGRHDEQFF. The CDR3 nucleotides read TGTGCCAGCAGTGGCGGTCGACACGATGAGCAGTTCTTC.

The rearrangement joins TRBV6-5 to TRBJ2-5; 8 nucleotides line up with TRBD1. Trimming cost V 2 bases and J 4 bases; bases outside gene matches: 6. This CDR3 comprises 15 residues. CDR1 MNHEY and CDR2 SVGAGI come from the germline V gene. In DNA, the CDR3 is TGTGCCAGCAGTTACGGTGGGACAGGACTAGAGACCCAGTACTTC. Encoded protein: CASSYGGTGLETQYF.

In its sample, this clonotype was seen many times. The V and J genes are TRBV7-9 and TRBJ2-7, with 8 bases identical to TRBD1. Germline V gene lookup returns CDR1 SEHNR and CDR2 FQNEAQ (reference sequence). With 0 bases clipped from V and 2 bases from J, the junction kept 3 bases outside the gene matches. The CDR3 is 15 amino acids. The CDR3: CASSLAETGAYEQYF. The CDR3 bases are TGTGCCAGCAGCTTAGCGGAGACAGGGGCCTACGAGCAGTACTTC.

This clonotype was counted ten times or more. This sequence joins TRBV6-6 and TRBJ2-7; D might be TRBD1 (6 bases). Germline V gene lookup returns CDR1 MNHNY and CDR2 SVGAGI (reference sequence). V lost 0 bases and J lost 2, with 8 bases in between. This CDR3 spans 14 amino acids. The CDR3 DNA reads as TGTGCCAGCAGTTACTCACAGGGCCCCTACGAGCAGTACTTC. Protein: CASSYSQGPYEQYF.

The chain carries TRBV5-5 and TRBJ1-3; no clear D gene. The germline V gene encodes CDR1 SGHKS and CDR2 YYEKEE (reference sequence). V was clipped by 1 base and J by 4 bases, with 12 bases between them. The CDR3 is made up of 15 amino acids. The CDR3 bases are TGTGCCAGCAGCTTGATTGAGTCGGCCGGAAACACCATATATTTT. Translated: CASSLIESAGNTIYF.

This clonotype was counted many times. The chain links TRBV6-2 or TRBV6-3 to TRBJ2-7; perhaps TRBD1 as D (6 bases). CDR3 length: 15 amino acids. V was clipped by 4 bases and J by 4 bases, with 17 bases between them. Looked up from germline, CDR1 is MNHEY and CDR2 is SVGEGT. Written as DNA, the CDR3 is TGTGCCAGCAGTTTAAGGACAGAGGGGTTGTACGAGCAGTACTTC. This sequence encodes CASSLRTEGLYEQYF.

This clonotype showed up many times. The chain is built from TRBV12-3 or TRBV12-4 and TRBJ1-1; weak D call: TRBD1 (6 bases). V was pared by 3 bases and J by 3 bases, with 17 bases between. This CDR3 has 16 amino acids. CDR3 DNA: TGTGCCAGCAGTTTCAGGGGCAGGGCGGTCGACACTGAAGCTTTCTTT. This encodes CASSFRGRAVDTEAFF.

A few counts support this clonotype. The chain uses TRBV30 and TRBJ2-3; TRBD2 agrees at 7 bases. Trimming took 3 bases from V and 2 from J; bases not matched to a gene: 5. Germline CDR1 GTSNPN, CDR2 SVGIG (reference sequence). The CDR3 is 14 amino acids. For the CDR3, the DNA is TGTGCCTGGAGACTGGCGGGAGACACAGATACGCAGTATTTT. As protein: CAWRLAGDTDTQYF.

This clonotype showed up many times. This chain connects TRBV6-1 to TRBJ2-3; D is undetermined. CDR3 length: 11 amino acids. Germline lookup yields CDR1 MNHNS and CDR2 SASEGT. V lost 8 bases and J 6 bases, leaving 9 bases between the germline ends. The CDR3 DNA reads TGTGCCAGCGTCTACGGGGATACGCAGTATTTT. Translation gives CASVYGDTQYF.

This clonotype appeared many times. The chain joins TRBV6-1 to TRBJ2-7, with D hard to call. The length of the CDR3 is 13 residues. The germline V gene has CDR1 MNHNS and CDR2 SASEGT. V was clipped by 6 bases and J by 3 bases, with 12 bases between them. The CDR3 nucleotides read TGTGCCAGCAGCCCGACCAAGGACTACGAGCAGTACTTC. Amino acid sequence: CASSPTKDYEQYF.

This clonotype was picked up many times. CDR3 protein: CASNLGGNNEQFF. In nucleotides, the CDR3 is TGTGCCAGCAACCTGGGGGGTAACAATGAGCAGTTCTTC. V gene TRBV28 combines with J gene TRBJ2-1; a possible D gene is TRBD2 (6 bases). The CDR3 spans 13 residues. Germline values: CDR1 MDHEN, CDR2 SYDVKM. V lost 7 bases and J 5 bases, leaving 12 bases between the germline ends.

V and J are TRBV5-6 and TRBJ2-1; D not certain. This CDR3 contains 15 residues. V was clipped by 0 bases and J by 5 bases, with 12 bases between them. In germline, CDR1 is SGHDT, CDR2 YYEEEE. CDR3 protein: CASSLGVSSNNEQFF. CDR3 coding DNA: TGTGCCAGCAGCTTGGGAGTTAGCAGCAACAATGAGCAGTTCTTC.

Ten or more counts support this clonotype. The chain joins TRBV29-1 to TRBJ1-1; D perhaps matches TRBD1 (6 bases). CDR3 length: 13 residues. Germline loops: CDR1 SQVTM, CDR2 ANQGSEA. Trimming removed 3 bases from V and 5 bases from J, with 13 bases in between. As DNA, the CDR3 is TGCAGCGTTGAGGGAGGGGGATGGACTGAAGCTTTCTTT. Translated, it gives CSVEGGGWTEAFF.

This clonotype was seen ten or more times. This chain joins TRBV7-3 and TRBJ2-3; perhaps TRBD2 as D (6 bases). Per the germline V gene, CDR1 is SGHTA and CDR2 is FQGTGA. The CDR3 has 15 amino acids. Trimming took off 0 bases at V and 5 bases at J, with 12 bases between the two ends. CDR3 nucleotide sequence: TGTGCCAGCAGCTTAACCTCTAGCGCTGGAGATACGCAGTATTTT. This gives the protein CASSLTSSAGDTQYF.

To note about this clonotype: The CDR3 does not end in the conserved phenylalanine or tryptophan, so this is likely a read error. The rearrangement uses TRBV7-8 and TRBJ1-5, with D possibly matching TRBD1 (5 bases). This CDR3 is built from 16 residues. Trimming shortened V by 5 bases and J by 5 bases, and 19 bases separated the two germline ends. The V gene's germline CDR1 is SGHVS and CDR2 FQNEAQ. The DNA of the CDR3 is TGTGCCAGCAGCCAAGAGGGGCCGGCAGAAGATCAGCCCCAGCATCTT. It codes for CASSQEGPAEDQPQHL.

With respect to this clonotype: An end of the junction does not agree with germline; a read error may underlie this. The chain couples TRBV7-2 to TRBJ2-1; D unclear. Germline V gene sequence: CDR1 SGHTA, CDR2 FQGNSA. This CDR3 is 15 amino acids long. The CDR3 coding sequence is TGTGCCGGCAGCCTCGATACGAGCTCCTACAATGAGCAGTTCTTC. Amino acid sequence: CAGSLDTSSYNEQFF.

The chain couples TRBV7-3 to TRBJ2-2; the match to TRBD1 covers 7 bases. The CDR3 is 16 amino acids. J was trimmed by 0 bases and V by 5 bases; bases with no gene match: 6. Germline CDR1 and CDR2: SGHTA and FQGTGA. This CDR3 is CASSPWDRTNTGELFF. DNA of the CDR3: TGTGCCAGCAGCCCCTGGGACAGAACGAACACCGGGGAGCTGTTTTTT.

This rearrangement joins TRBV7-9 to TRBJ1-2, with 7 bases aligning to TRBD1. The CDR3 runs 15 residues. Germline lookup yields CDR1 SEHNR and CDR2 FQNEAQ (reference sequence). The ends lost 6 bases at V and 2 bases at J; junction bases unmatched: 9. The CDR3 coding sequence is TGTGCCAGCAGTCCCGGACAGGCGAAAAACTATGGCTACACCTTC. Residues: CASSPGQAKNYGYTF. The complete variable domain, with remaining parts taken from reference TRBV7-9 and TRBJ1-2, reads DTGVSQNPRHKITKRGQNVTFRCDPISEHNRLYWYRQTLGQGPEFLTYFQNEAQLEKSRLLSDRFSAERPKGSFSTLEIQRTEQGDSAMYLCASSPGQAKNYGYTFGSGTRLTVV.

This clonotype was counted at least ten times. The J gene is TRBJ2-4, the V gene TRBV28; D is perhaps TRBD2 (5 bases). Germline V gives CDR1 MDHEN, CDR2 SYDVKM. V gave up 2 bases and J gave up 2 bases, with 10 bases separating them. This CDR3 has 15 residues. The CDR3 bases are TGTGCCAGCAGTTTAACGGGATATCCCAAAAACATTCAGTACTTC. This translates into CASSLTGYPKNIQYF.

This clonotype came up many times. This chain links TRBV28 with TRBJ2-1; 9 positions agree with TRBD2. The CDR3 runs 12 residues. J lost 6 bases, V lost 11 bases, and 5 bases had no gene match. CDR1 and CDR2 from the germline V gene are MDHEN and SYDVKM. This CDR3 reads CASGTSSNEQFF. As DNA, the CDR3 is TGTGCCTCCGGGACTAGCTCCAATGAGCAGTTCTTC.

This clonotype was counted a few times. This chain links TRBV6-1 with TRBJ1-2; D ambiguous. Germline CDR1 reads MNHNS; CDR2 reads SASEGT. The length of the CDR3 is 16 residues. Trimming pared 6 bases from V and 2 bases from J, leaving 19 bases between. CDR3 in amino acids: CASSIVTDVGNYGYTF. CDR3 coding DNA: TGTGCCAGCAGCATCGTGACGGATGTAGGGAACTATGGCTACACCTTC.

This clonotype was counted many times. V gene TRBV2 combines with J gene TRBJ2-5; D is unclear. V lost 1 base, J lost 5 bases, and 11 bases lay in between. This CDR3 has 14 amino acids. CDR1 is SNHLY and CDR2 is FYNNEI in the germline V gene. The CDR3 protein is CASSEGEGLETQYF. Written as DNA, the CDR3 is TGTGCCAGCAGTGAAGGTGAAGGGTTGGAGACCCAGTACTTC.

The rearrangement uses TRBV20-1 and TRBJ2-2, with D tentatively TRBD1 (6 bases). Germline V lookup: CDR1 DFQATT, CDR2 SNEGSKA (reference sequence). V was shortened by 6 bases and J by 5 bases, with 19 bases between the two germline ends. The CDR3 runs 15 residues. As DNA, the CDR3 is TGCAGTGCCCCGACCTTGGGACAAGAGACCGGGGAGCTGTTTTTT. Translating gives CSAPTLGQETGELFF.